This is a list of T cell receptor beta chains from one sample in a study of technical replicates of blood from a handful of donors. Some clones are missing from TCRdb's copy, which holds only in-frame ones; the method was immunoSEQ multiplex PCR. The profile shows about 66,000 clones, 85% to 95% of them singletons. The sequencing sample was made of T cells isolated from PBMCs. These receptors all come from a human donor in good health. CDR3s include the opening cysteine and the closing phenylalanine or tryptophan. Each record gives: J gene, D gene, clone size, V gene, CDR3 DNA, CDR3 protein. D genes are given only for firm matches. Size is stated for part of the rows, as once, few or many counts, or as a class when the clone is expanded.

>TRBJ1-1|NA|NA|TRBV29-1
TGCAGCGTTGCCGGGACTTTGGGATCTGAAGCTTTCTTT
CSVAGTLGSEAFF
>TRBJ1-1|TRBD1|NA|TRBV2
TGTGCCAGCAGGCAACCGGGACAGGGGAGGGTCACTGAAGCTTTCTTT
CASRQPGQGRVTEAFF
>TRBJ1-2|TRBD1|few|TRBV6-4
TGTGCCAGCAGTGACTCTGACAGGGGGCAGGGCTACACCTTC
CASSDSDRGQGYTF
>TRBJ1-5|NA|NA|TRBV7-9
TGTGCCAGCAGCTCTTCAGGGCGCAATCAGCCCCAGCATTTT
CASSSSGRNQPQHF
>TRBJ1-5|TRBD1|few|TRBV28
TGTGCCAGCAGTCCCCATTTGGGACAGAGCAATCAGCCCCAGCATTTT
CASSPHLGQSNQPQHF
>TRBJ2-3|TRBD2|NA|TRBV5-6
TGTGCCAGCAGCTTGTTCCAGGCGGCTAGCGGGAATACGCAGTATTTT
CASSLFQAASGNTQYF
>TRBJ2-1|NA|NA|TRBV27
TGTGCCAGCAGTTTATCAGGGAGCTCCTACAATGAGCAGTTCTTC
CASSLSGSSYNEQFF
>TRBJ2-2|NA|NA|TRBV11-2
TGTGCCAGCAGCTTCCCTAGGTTAGCTCCAAGGAACACCGGGGAGCTGTTTTTT
CASSFPRLAPRNTGELFF
>TRBJ2-2|NA|NA|TRBV7-9
TGTGCCAGCAGCTTTGGCGGGTCCACCGGGGAGCTGTTTTTT
CASSFGGSTGELFF
>TRBJ2-5|TRBD2|NA|TRBV30
TGTGCCTGGAGTGATTCGGGAGGGCCATCGGAGACCCAGTACTTC
CAWSDSGGPSETQYF
>TRBJ1-5|TRBD1|NA|TRBV5-1
TGCGCCAGCAGCCAGGGGGGTAGCAATCAGCCCCAGCATTTT
CASSQGGSNQPQHF
>TRBJ2-1|NA|NA|TRBV7-2
TGTGCCAGCAGCCTTGACAGATACAATGAGCAGTTCTTC
CASSLDRYNEQFF
>TRBJ2-6|NA|NA|TRBV7-3
TGTGCCAGCAGCTTAGGGTTTAGTACAGGGTATGGGGCCAACGTCCTGACTTTC
CASSLGFSTGYGANVLTF
>TRBJ1-5|TRBD1|NA|TRBV6-1
TGTGCCAGCACGCTACCGGGACAGACTAATCAGCCCCAGCATTTT
CASTLPGQTNQPQHF
>TRBJ2-7|TRBD2|NA|TRBV5-5
TGTGCCAGCAGCCCGATGTCCCCGGGACTAACGTCCTACGAGCAGTACTTC
CASSPMSPGLTSYEQYF
>TRBJ2-7|NA|once|TRBV5-4
TGTGCCAGCAGCTTGGACCAGGGCCTAGGGGAGCAGTACTTC
CASSLDQGLGEQYF
>TRBJ1-2|NA|NA|TRBV6-6
TGTGCCAGCAGTTACAGGGACACCATCTATGGCTACACCTTC
CASSYRDTIYGYTF
>TRBJ2-5|NA|NA|TRBV4-3
TGCGCCAGCAGCCAAGTTTTCCGGGGGGCCTTAGGGATCCAAGAGACCCAGTACTTC
CASSQVFRGALGIQETQYF
>TRBJ2-7|TRBD1|NA|TRBV11-2
TGTGCCAGCAGCCGGGACAGGACCTACGAGCAGTACTTC
CASSRDRTYEQYF
>TRBJ2-7|NA|NA|TRBV6-1
TGTGCCAGCAGTCCGGGACTTCGCTCCTACGAGCAGTACTTC
CASSPGLRSYEQYF
>TRBJ2-7|NA|NA|TRBV7-9
TGTGCCAGCAGCTTAAAGCGCGGATTCAACTACGAGCAGTACTTC
CASSLKRGFNYEQYF
>TRBJ2-7|TRBD2|NA|TRBV7-2
TGTGCCAGCAGCTTAGCGGCGGGAGAGGGGTACGAGCAGTACTTC
CASSLAAGEGYEQYF